This entry features one T cell receptor (beta chain) sequence. The data belong to a study of cytomegalovirus exposure and HLA in healthy donors. Only in-frame clones appear in the TCRdb table, and some are missing; sequencing was by immunoSEQ multiplex PCR. The table records some 60,000 clones, around 96% of them present only once. CDR1 MNHEY and CDR2 SMNVEV come from the germline V gene (reference sequence). The length of the CDR3 is 12 residues. Trimming stripped 6 bases from V and 8 bases from J, with 11 bases between. Specimen: PBMCs. V and J are TRBV27 and TRBJ2-1; D might be TRBD1 (5 bases). This receptor was identified in a man aged 18 to 30 in good health and CMV-seropositive. The chain's CDR3 is CASSPDSYEQFF. The CDR3 DNA is TGTGCCAGCAGCCCTGACAGTTATGAGCAGTTCTTC.